Listed below are T cell receptor beta chains from one sample, sequenced in a study of blood T cell repertoires in COVID-19. The method was immunoSEQ multiplex PCR; TCRdb's version includes in-frame clones alone and lacks a portion of them. The sample has some 340,000 clones; around 83% are singletons. Input material: peripheral blood. The receptors derive from a man younger than 45 with active or convalescent COVID-19. Both conserved end residues are part of each CDR3. The D gene is left open where the match is weak. Clone size is shown for a subset of rows, as once, few, many or a class of expanded clone.

size	D	V	J	DNA	CDR3
-	TRBD2	TRBV7-2	TRBJ2-3	TGTGCCAGCAGCCCCCAACCGCGAGCGGGGGTAGATACGCAGTATTTT	CASSPQPRAGVDTQYF
few	-	TRBV7-8	TRBJ1-4	TGTGCCAGCAGCTTAGAACAGGGAGTTGCCACTAATGAAAAACTGTTTTTT	CASSLEQGVATNEKLFF
-	TRBD2	TRBV9	TRBJ2-3	TGTGCCAGCAGCTTGCGGACTAGCGGGAGACACGATACGCAGTATTTT	CASSLRTSGRHDTQYF
-	-	TRBV11-1	TRBJ1-1	TGTGCCAGCAGCGTTCAACAGGGCTTGAACACTGAAGCTTTCTTT	CASSVQQGLNTEAFF
-	-	TRBV12-3/TRBV12-4	TRBJ2-1	TGTGCCAGCAGTTTTCAGCGGGCGGGAGAGCAGTTCTTC	CASSFQRAGEQFF
-	-	TRBV27	TRBJ2-7	TGTGCCAGCAGTTTGAGGGTACCTCCCTACGAGCAGTACTTC	CASSLRVPPYEQYF
-	TRBD2	TRBV9	TRBJ2-1	TGTGCCAGCAGCGCGGGGACTAGCTCCGGTGAGCAGTTCTTC	CASSAGTSSGEQFF
-	TRBD1	TRBV7-8	TRBJ2-2	TGTGCCAGCAGCTTAGGGACAGGCTACACCGGGGAGCTGTTTTTT	CASSLGTGYTGELFF
-	TRBD1	TRBV5-1	TRBJ1-6	TGCGCCAGGAAGCAGGGGGCTACATATTCACCCCTCCACTTT	CARKQGATYSPLHF
-	-	TRBV11-3	TRBJ2-1	TGTGCCAGCAGCTTATTTGCAGGGGCCAGCTACAATGAGCAGTTCTTC	CASSLFAGASYNEQFF
-	-	TRBV19	TRBJ1-5	TGTGCCAGTAGTATAGGGTGGCAGGGGAGCAATCAGCCCCAGCATTTT	CASSIGWQGSNQPQHF
-	-	TRBV7-3	TRBJ1-1	TGTGCCAGCAGCCTTGGAGGGAATGAAGCTTTCTTT	CASSLGGNEAFF
-	TRBD2	TRBV11-2	TRBJ2-3	TGTGCCAGCAGCTTAGCGGGACTAGCGGGGGGCACAGATACGCAGTATTTT	CASSLAGLAGGTDTQYF
-	-	TRBV7-2	TRBJ2-5	TGTGCCAGCAGCCTTTACCAAGAGACCCAGTACTTC	CASSLYQETQYF
-	-	TRBV30	TRBJ1-1	TGTGCCTGGAGTCTCCTGACAGTGAACACTGAAGCTTTCTTT	CAWSLLTVNTEAFF
-	-	TRBV10-2	TRBJ1-5	TGCGCCAGCAGTCCCATTTGGAGGGACAATCAGCCCCAGCATTTT	CASSPIWRDNQPQHF
-	TRBD1	TRBV18	TRBJ2-7	TGTGCCAGCTCACCAGGGACAGACTACGAGCAGTACTTC	CASSPGTDYEQYF
-	-	TRBV6-5	TRBJ1-2	TGTGCCGCAAAGACCTCTGGGGGGACGACCTATGGCTACACCTTC	CAAKTSGGTTYGYTF
-	TRBD2	TRBV19	TRBJ2-2	TGTGCCAGTAGACAACTAGCGGGAGCGAACGGGGAGCTGTTTTTT	CASRQLAGANGELFF
once	TRBD1	TRBV28	TRBJ1-4	TGTGCCAGCACCGTGGAACAGGGGAACGAAAAACTGTTTTTT	CASTVEQGNEKLFF
few	-	TRBV6-1	TRBJ1-6	TGTGCCAGCAGTGACACCCTACTGACTGGGTCACCCCTCCACTTT	CASSDTLLTGSPLHF
-	TRBD1	TRBV4-1	TRBJ1-1	TGCGCCAGCAGCCCACGGGACAGGGAGTTAGACACTGAAGCTTTCTTT	CASSPRDRELDTEAFF
-	-	TRBV30	TRBJ1-5	TGTGCCTGGAGTGTACACAGAGAGCAGCCCCAGCATTTT	CAWSVHREQPQHF
-	-	TRBV18	TRBJ1-1	TGTGCCAGCTCTCTCCGCAGGGATACTGAAGCTTTCTTT	CASSLRRDTEAFF